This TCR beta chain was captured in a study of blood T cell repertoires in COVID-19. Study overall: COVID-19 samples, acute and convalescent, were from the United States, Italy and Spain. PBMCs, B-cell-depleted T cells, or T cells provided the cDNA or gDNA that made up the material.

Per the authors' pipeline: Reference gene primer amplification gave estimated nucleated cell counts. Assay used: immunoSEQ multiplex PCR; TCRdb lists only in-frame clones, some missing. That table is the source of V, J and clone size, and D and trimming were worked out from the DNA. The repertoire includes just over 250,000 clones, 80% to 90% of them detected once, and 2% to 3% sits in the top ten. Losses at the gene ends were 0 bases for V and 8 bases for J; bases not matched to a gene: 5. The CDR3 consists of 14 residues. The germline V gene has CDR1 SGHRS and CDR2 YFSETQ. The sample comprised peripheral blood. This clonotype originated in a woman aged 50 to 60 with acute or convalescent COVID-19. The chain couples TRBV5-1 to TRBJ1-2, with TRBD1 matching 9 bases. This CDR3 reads CASSLEGQGTGYTF. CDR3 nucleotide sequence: TGCGCCAGCAGCTTGGAGGGACAGGGAACCGGCTACACCTTC. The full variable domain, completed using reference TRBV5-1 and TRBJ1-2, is KAGVTQTPRYLIKTRGQQVTLSCSPISGHRSVSWYQQTPGQGLQFLFEYFSETQRNKGNFPGRFSGRQFSNSRSEMNVSTLELGDSALYLCASSLEGQGTGYTFGSGTRLTVV.